This T cell receptor beta chain came from a study of OX40 agonist ivuxolimab in advanced cancers. Clones were read by immunoSEQ multiplex PCR, and TCRdb kept only the in-frame ones, dropping some. The profile shows just under 65,000 clones, around 89% of them singletons. CDR3 length: 12 residues. CDR1 MDHEN and CDR2 SYDVKM come from the germline V gene. The sequence was collected from an adult with an advanced solid tumor such as melanoma, head and neck, liver or kidney cancer. The sequences come from CD4+ or CD8+ T cells sorted from blood, collected in a trial of the OX40 agonist ivuxolimab. The V and J genes are TRBV28 and TRBJ2-5; D may be TRBD1 or TRBD2 (5 bases each). The J call may be wrong; the DNA end is better matched by TRBJ2-7. The CDR3: CASSWGNYEQYF. CDR3 sequence (DNA): TGTGCCAGCAGTTGGGGGAACTACGAGCAGTACTTC.